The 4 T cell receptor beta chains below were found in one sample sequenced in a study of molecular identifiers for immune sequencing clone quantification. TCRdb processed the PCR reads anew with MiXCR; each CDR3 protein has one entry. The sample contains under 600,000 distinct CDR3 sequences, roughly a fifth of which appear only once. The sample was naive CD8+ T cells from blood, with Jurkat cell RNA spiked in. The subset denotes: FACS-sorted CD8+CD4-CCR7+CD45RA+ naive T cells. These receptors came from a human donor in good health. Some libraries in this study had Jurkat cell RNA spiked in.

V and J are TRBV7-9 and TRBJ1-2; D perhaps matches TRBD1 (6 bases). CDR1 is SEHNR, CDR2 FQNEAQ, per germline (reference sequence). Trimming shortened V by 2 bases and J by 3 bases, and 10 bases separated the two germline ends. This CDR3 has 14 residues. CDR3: CASSLTRTDYGYTF. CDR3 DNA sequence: TGTGCCAGCAGCTTAACTAGGACAGACTATGGCTACACCTTC.

CDR3 sequence (DNA): TGTGCCAGCAGCTTGGCACGGCACTACGAGCAGTACTTC. Amino acid sequence: CASSLARHYEQYF. V gene TRBV7-3 combines with J gene TRBJ2-7; D uncertain. Trimming shortened V by 3 bases and J by 3 bases, and 9 bases separated the two germline ends. The CDR3 covers 13 residues. CDR1 and CDR2 (germline): SGHTA, FQGTGA.

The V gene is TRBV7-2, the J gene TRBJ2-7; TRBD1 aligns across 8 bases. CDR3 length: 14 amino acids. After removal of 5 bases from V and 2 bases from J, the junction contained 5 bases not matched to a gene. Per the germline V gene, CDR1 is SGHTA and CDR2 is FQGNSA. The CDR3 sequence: CASSRMTGAYEQYF. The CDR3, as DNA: TGTGCCAGCAGCCGCATGACAGGGGCCTACGAGCAGTACTTC.

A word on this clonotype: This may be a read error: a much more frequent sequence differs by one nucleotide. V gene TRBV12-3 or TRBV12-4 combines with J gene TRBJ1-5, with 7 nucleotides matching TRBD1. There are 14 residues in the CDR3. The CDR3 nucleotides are TGTGCCAGCAGTTCACAGGGGAGCAACCAGCCCCGGCATTTT. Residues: CASSSQGSNQPRHF.